Listed below are T cell receptor beta chains from one sample, sequenced in a study of cytomegalovirus exposure and HLA in healthy donors. Profiling relied on immunoSEQ multiplex PCR, and the TCRdb table lists in-frame clones only, not all of them. The sample shows about 160,000 clones, approximately 77% of them seen only once. The sequencing input was PBMCs. The source is a male donor in good health and CMV-seronegative. The CDR3 runs from the conserved cysteine through the conserved F or W. The order of the fields is CDR3 DNA, CDR3 protein, V gene, CDR3 length, clone size, D gene, J gene. A D gene is named only where the DNA matches it firmly. Clone size, where shown, is once, few, many, or a class for clones that have expanded.

TGTGCCAGCAGCCGACTAGCGGTGGCCTACGAGCAGTACTTC	CASSRLAVAYEQYF	TRBV14	14	.	TRBD2	TRBJ2-7
TGTGCCTCCAACAGGGAGAAGAGCTCCTACGAGCAGTACTTC	CASNREKSSYEQYF	TRBV19	14	.	.	TRBJ2-7
TGTGCCAGCAGTTATGGGGACAGTATCTCCTACGAGCAGTACTTC	CASSYGDSISYEQYF	TRBV6-6	15	.	TRBD1	TRBJ2-7
TGTGCCAGCGACCATAGCGGGAGTTCACGTCCCCACGAGCAGTACTTC	CASDHSGSSRPHEQYF	TRBV11-2	16	.	TRBD2	TRBJ2-7
TGTGCCAGCAGCTCCAGTGGCACCGGGGAGCTGTTTTTT	CASSSSGTGELFF	TRBV11-3	13	.	.	TRBJ2-2
TGTGCCAGCAGCCACAGGGGGGCCACCCACGAGCAGTACTTC	CASSHRGATHEQYF	TRBV2	14	.	TRBD1	TRBJ2-7
TGTGCCAGCAGCTCGGACAGGTCATCCCCCTACGAGCAGTACTTC	CASSSDRSSPYEQYF	TRBV7-9	15	.	TRBD1	TRBJ2-7
TGTGCCAGCAGAAACCGAAAAGCGGGAGGGCCGTATAAGAGCTCCTACAATGAGCAGTTCTTC	CASRNRKAGGPYKSSYNEQFF	TRBV28	21	few	TRBD2	TRBJ2-1
TGTGCCAGCAGCACAGGGATCCCCAATCAGCCCCAGCATTTT	CASSTGIPNQPQHF	TRBV9	14	.	.	TRBJ1-5
TGTGCCAGCAGTTACGCCTCGCAGGCCCTACTCATCGGCTACACCTTC	CASSYASQALLIGYTF	TRBV6-5	16	.	.	TRBJ1-2